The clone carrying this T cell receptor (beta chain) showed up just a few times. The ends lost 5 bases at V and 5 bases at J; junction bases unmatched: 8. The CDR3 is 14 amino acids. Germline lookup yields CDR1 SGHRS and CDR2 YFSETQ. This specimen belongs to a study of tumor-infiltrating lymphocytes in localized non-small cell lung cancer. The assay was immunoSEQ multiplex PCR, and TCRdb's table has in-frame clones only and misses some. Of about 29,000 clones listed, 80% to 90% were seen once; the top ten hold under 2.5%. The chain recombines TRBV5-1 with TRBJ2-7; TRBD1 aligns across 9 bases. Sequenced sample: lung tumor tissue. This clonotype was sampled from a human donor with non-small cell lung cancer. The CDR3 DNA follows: TGCGCCAGCAGTTGGGACAGGGTCGGCGACGAGCAGTACTTC. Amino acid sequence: CASSWDRVGDEQYF.